The next 3 T cell receptor beta chains were all read from a single sample in a study of T cell responses to AZD1222 COVID-19 vaccine (dated by TCRdb to the early 2020s). Per the publication, the time point label means: baseline before first vaccination. The library was generated by the immunoSEQ multiplex PCR assay. Drawn from immuneACCESS, this table holds only the in-frame rearrangements with V and J called that TCRdb kept. Clones are partly lost; checked studies trace under half to an unresolved V gene and leave the rest unexplained. In all, the sample holds 75,000 to 95,000 clones, and 90% of those were seen once. The top ten hold under 5% of the sample. The specimen was peripheral blood, collected on day 0 of AZD1222 vaccination. These receptors were obtained from an adult in good health.

The chain combines TRBV7-8 with TRBJ2-2; a possible D gene is TRBD1 (5 bases). The germline CDR1 and CDR2 sequences are SGHVS and FQNEAQ. Trimming pared 5 bases from V and 0 bases from J, leaving 13 bases between. The CDR3 length is 16 residues. The CDR3 DNA reads as TGTGCCAGCAGCCTGCAGGGCAGCGCGAACACCGGGGAGCTGTTTTTT. Protein: CASSLQGSANTGELFF.

This clone was detected only a few times. The chain couples TRBV23-1 to TRBJ1-1; D is unclear. Being an ORF, TRBV23-1 has a function that is uncertain. V was clipped by 2 bases and J by 12 bases, with 1 base between them. This CDR3 is 8 amino acids long. The CDR3 protein is CASSQTFF. CDR3 sequence (DNA): TGCGCCAGCAGTCAAACTTTCTTT.

This clone was counted once. The chain combines TRBV7-2 with TRBJ1-5; D gene uncertain. From germline, CDR1 is SGHTA and CDR2 FQGNSA. CDR3 length: 13 amino acids. V was shortened by 1 base and J by 8 bases, with 9 bases between the two germline ends. CDR3: CASSLVVQEPQHF. The CDR3 DNA is TGTGCCAGCAGCTTAGTAGTCCAGGAGCCCCAGCATTTT.